Sequencing of this T cell receptor (beta chain) was carried out in a study of T cell responses to AZD1222 COVID-19 vaccine (dated by TCRdb to 2020 to 2023). Looking at the study overall: TCR sequencing was performed for roughly 250 trial participants, of whom about 200 were given two doses of AZD1222 and approximately 25 were given two doses of MenACWY control vaccine. Enrollment into the trials was organized by age into subgroups of 18-55, 56-69 and 70-plus years, and those subgroups contained approximately 160, 26 and 62 TCR-sequenced participants, respectively.

This clone showed up just a few times. There is no known antigen for this receptor. No base quality values were provided; no much bigger clone lies one nucleotide off. Broader findings and caveats from the paper: Vaccine-associated CD4 TCRs spanned the whole spike protein, with dominant responses in regions 160-218 and 743-854. Epitopes outside the regions mutated in the B.1.351 and B.1.1.7 variants were reportedly recognized by nearly half of the unique spike-specific TCRs. Because no samples from the day 14 peak response were available, repertoires could be characterized only after the peak T cell response. In the small 56-69-year group, the increase in depth fell short of significance, most likely because of low power. A significant rise in spike-specific TCR breadth and depth was observed after two AZD1222 doses relative to day 0 and relative to MenACWY recipients. Conclusions about previously exposed vaccinees are limited because only a handful of AZD1222 recipients were SARS-CoV-2 seropositive at baseline. Participants were mostly white British and included more females than males, and it was suggested by the authors that clonal diversity may have been underestimated.

The CDR3 regions of human TCRbeta chains were analyzed by immunosequencing. The paper's processing steps were these. TCRs in the repertoires were compared against a reference library of SARS-CoV-2-specific TCRs that had been generated with the MIRA antigen-specificity platform. Breadth meant the fraction of unique TCRs that were SARS-CoV-2-associated, whereas depth meant the fraction of total T cells that were SARS-CoV-2-associated. Using the MIRA data, every spike-specific TCR was mapped to the spike region that the TCR reacted to and assigned to either a CD4 or a CD8 class. Log10-transformed breadth and depth values were compared by one-way ANOVA with Sidak's multiple comparisons tests. Drawn from immuneACCESS, this table holds only the in-frame rearrangements with V and J called that TCRdb kept. Clones are partly lost; checked studies trace under half to an unresolved V gene and leave the rest unexplained. That table gives V, J and clone size, and the DNA gave D and trimming. Recorded for this sample are 50,000 to 60,000 clones; roughly three quarters of them occurred a single time. Together, the top ten hold roughly 5.2% of the sample.

The label giving this sample's time point can be read as: about 28 days (+/-7) after the second vaccine dose. AZD1222 recipients given second doses at about 4 weeks or at about 12 weeks were pooled, since spike-specific TCR depth and breadth were not found to differ between the two schedules. Samples from vaccinated people were obtained from the UK trials COV001 and COV002, which included a single-blind randomized controlled phase 2/3 trial of AZD1222 (ChAdOx1 nCoV-19) in healthy adults. Trial participant PBMC samples were collected at day 0 and day 28 after the second dose for TCRbeta chain sequencing. This sequence was found in an adult who received the AZD1222 COVID-19 vaccine. Here the sequenced sample was peripheral blood, taken 28 days after the second AZD1222 dose.

The bases are TGTGCCAGCAAAGGACGTTTCTATAATTCACCCCTCCACTTT. Its amino acids are CASKGRFYNSPLHF. This chain is built from TRBV28 and TRBJ1-6, with no confident D gene call. The V and J ends are trimmed by 7 bases and 3 bases, leaving 10 bases between them. The CDR3 runs 14 amino acids, cysteine and phenylalanine included. Solely the CDR3 DNA is kept, with 42 bases framed from the first base. CDR1 MDHEN and CDR2 SYDVKM were looked up in the germline V gene. Reference TRBV28 and TRBJ1-6 proteins supply the regions before and after the CDR3; the full variable domain is: DVKVTQSSRYLVKRTGEKVFLECVQDMDHENMFWYRQDPGLGLRLIYFSYDVKMKEKGDIPEGYSVSREKKERFSLILESASTNQTSMYLCASKGRFYNSPLHFGNGTRLTVT.